This T cell receptor (beta chain) was sequenced during a study of tumor and adjacent non-tumor tissue in lung cancer. The template was RNA from unsorted bulk tissue. More than 3 cm separated this lung sample from the edge of the tumor. Points on this clonotype: As the CDR3 is not closed by the conserved phenylalanine or tryptophan, this likely results from a read error. Because the CDR3's place on the DNA is in doubt, the DNA is left out and the CDR3 is given as listed by TCRdb.

Three rounds of nested PCR, following a modified ARM-PCR protocol, produced the TCRbeta library. Using its own MiXCR run on the multiplex PCR reads, TCRdb lists one record per CDR3 protein. The sample has about 86,000 distinct CDR3 sequences; approximately 73% are singletons. CDR1 and CDR2 from the germline V gene are SGHAT and FQNNGV. The CDR3 is 12 amino acids in total, end residues counted. Sequencing was carried out using distant non-tumor lung tissue. The TCR comes from a woman in her forties or fifties with non-small cell lung cancer. This chain links TRBV11-2 with TRBJ2-1. Here the CDR3 reads CASSLNEDEQLI.